This T cell receptor beta chain was sequenced in a study of blood T cell repertoires in COVID-19. Across the whole study: PBMCs, B-cell-depleted T cells, or T cells provided the cDNA or gDNA that made up the material.

This clone came up once. Original data processing: Nucleated cell number was recorded as an estimate derived from reference gene primer amplification. The table came from immunoSEQ multiplex PCR; TCRdb's copy has only in-frame clones and leaves some out. V, J and clone size derive from that table, while D and trimming were established from the DNA sequence. The sample contains 150,000 or so clones, 77% of which appear only once. Source material: peripheral blood. The clonotype comes from a woman aged 45-65 years with active or convalescent COVID-19.

Here the CDR3 reads CASSPDQSPNTEAFF. The CDR3, as DNA: TGTGCCAGCTCACCAGATCAAAGCCCGAACACTGAAGCTTTCTTT. This chain links TRBV18 with TRBJ1-1, with D uncertain. V was pared by 2 bases and J by 1 base, with 11 bases between. The CDR3 is 15 amino acids. Germline CDR1 is KGHSH and CDR2 is LQKENI.